Presented here are 28 T cell receptor beta chains from one specimen sequenced in a study of long-term antiretroviral therapy in people with HIV. Sequencing relied on immunoSEQ assay v3.0, run at survey level. Clones were sequenced by immunoSEQ multiplex PCR, and TCRdb holds only the in-frame ones, with some missing. Among roughly 17,000 clones listed, approximately 80% were seen once. The sequences come from unsorted PBMCs, collected 0.3 years after starting antiretroviral therapy. These receptors were obtained from a young man with HIV.

The chain uses TRBV29-1 and TRBJ2-1, with 12 bases that match TRBD2. V trimming: 6 bases; J trimming: 7 bases; junction bases outside the gene matches: 7. CDR1 is SQVTM, CDR2 ANQGSEA, per germline. This CDR3 spans 14 amino acids. CDR3 in DNA: TGCAGCGTGGCAACTAGCGGGGGGCGAAATGAGCAGTTCTTC. It translates to CSVATSGGRNEQFF.

CDR3 sequence reads: CASGLAPTDTQYF. The CDR3 DNA follows: TGTGCCAGCGGACTAGCGCCTACAGATACGCAGTATTTT. The rearrangement joins TRBV7-3 to TRBJ2-3, with 9 bases fitting TRBD2. J gave up 3 bases and V 8 bases, and 3 bases lay outside the gene matches. CDR1 is SGHTA and CDR2 is FQGTGA in the germline V gene. The CDR3 runs 13 residues.

This clone was seen just once. This chain links TRBV10-3 with TRBJ2-7; possibly TRBD2 for D (5 bases). CDR3 length equals 15 residues. V lost 3 bases to trimming and J lost 4 bases, with 16 bases between them. Germline V gene data show CDR1 as ENHRY and CDR2 as SYGVKD. CDR3 in amino acids: CAISDEGVGLYEQYV. The CDR3 DNA sequence: TGTGCCATCAGTGACGAGGGAGTGGGCCTTTACGAGCAGTACGTC.

The chain has TRBV9 and TRBJ1-1, with D maybe TRBD1 (6 bases). Per germline, CDR1 SGDLS and CDR2 YYNGEE. This CDR3 has 17 amino acids. V gave up 0 bases and J gave up 3 bases, with 18 bases separating them. The CDR3 spells CASSVETGGQGYTEAFF. CDR3 bases: TGTGCCAGCAGCGTAGAGACCGGGGGGCAGGGATACACTGAAGCTTTCTTT. The whole variable domain, filled in from reference TRBV9 and TRBJ1-1, reads DSGVTQTPKHLITATGQRVTLRCSPRSGDLSVYWYQQSLDQGLQFLIQYYNGEERAKGNILERFSAQQFPDLHSELNLSSLELGDSALYFCASSVETGGQGYTEAFFGQGTRLTVV.

CDR3: CASSGGTAHEAFF. The CDR3 coding sequence is TGTGCCAGCAGTGGCGGGACAGCTCATGAAGCTTTCTTT. V gene TRBV6-4 combines with J gene TRBJ1-1, with 7 bases that match TRBD1. The length of the CDR3 is 13 residues. V gave up 4 bases and J gave up 7 bases; unmatched junction bases: 6. Germline CDR1 and CDR2: MRHNA and SNTAGT.

J is TRBJ1-5 and V is TRBV4-1; 9 bases match TRBD1. Germline CDR1 MGHRA, CDR2 YSYEKL. The CDR3 is 16 amino acids. Trimming cost V 0 bases and J 6 bases; bases outside gene matches: 6. DNA for the CDR3: TGCGCCAGCAGCCAAGATCGGGACAGGGAATTTCAGCCCCAGCATTTT. Its protein product is CASSQDRDREFQPQHF.

J is TRBJ1-1 and V is TRBV11-2; D is ambiguous. The length of the CDR3 is 13 residues. Germline CDR1 reads SGHAT; CDR2 reads FQNNGV. The V gene lost 5 bases and the J gene lost 4 bases, with 11 bases spanning the gap. CDR3: CASSKELGTEAFF. For the CDR3, the DNA is TGTGCCAGCAGCAAAGAGTTGGGCACTGAAGCTTTCTTT.

In its sample, this clone was seen a few times. The rearrangement uses TRBV7-9 and TRBJ1-3, with D tentatively TRBD1 (6 bases). The CDR3 spans 17 residues. Germline V gene data show CDR1 as SEHNR and CDR2 as FQNEAQ (reference sequence). Trimming removed 0 bases from V and 4 bases from J, with 16 bases in between. The CDR3 reads CASSLAPGQRRGNTIYF. The CDR3 DNA follows: TGTGCCAGCAGCTTAGCCCCGGGACAAAGAAGAGGAAACACCATATATTTT.

The V gene is TRBV18, the J gene TRBJ1-4, with D possibly matching TRBD1 (5 bases). The CDR3 totals 15 residues. Deletions cut 0 bases from V and 5 bases from J, with 10 bases between. CDR1 KGHSH and CDR2 LQKENI come from the germline V gene. The CDR3 spells CASSPPTEWNEKLFF. DNA of the CDR3: TGTGCCAGCTCACCACCGACAGAGTGGAATGAAAAACTGTTTTTT.

The rearrangement joins TRBV30 to TRBJ1-2; D is undetermined. Looked up from germline, CDR1 is GTSNPN and CDR2 is SVGIG (reference sequence). CDR3 length: 13 amino acids. The ends were cut back, 0 bases at V and 7 bases at J, with 12 bases in the middle. CDR3 nucleotides: TGTGCCTGGAGTGTACTTTTCTTCTCTGGCTACACCTTC. The encoded protein is CAWSVLFFSGYTF.

This clone was picked up one time. This sequence joins TRBV7-9 and TRBJ2-7; D is perhaps TRBD2 (5 bases). The CDR3 is 13 amino acids. The germline V gene encodes CDR1 SEHNR and CDR2 FQNEAQ (reference sequence). V gave up 10 bases and J gave up 0 bases, with 13 bases separating them. CDR3 loop: CAIRGITSYEQYV. The CDR3 region has the DNA TGTGCCATCCGGGGTATAACCTCCTACGAGCAGTACGTC.

The V and J genes are TRBV18 and TRBJ2-5, with no clear D. V lost 3 bases and J 5 bases, leaving 10 bases between the germline ends. This CDR3 is built from 13 residues. CDR1 KGHSH and CDR2 LQKENI come from the germline V gene. The CDR3 reads CASSPGLQETQYF. CDR3 nucleotide sequence: TGTGCCAGCTCACCCGGCCTACAGGAGACCCAGTACTTC.

The table lists this clone with a few counts. The chain carries TRBV19 and TRBJ1-5; no definite D call. Germline assignment: CDR1 LNHDA and CDR2 SQIVND (reference sequence). Between the trimmed V and J ends, which lost 1 base and 5 bases, there was a span of 9 bases. CDR3 length: 14 amino acids. The DNA of the CDR3 is TGTGCCAGTAGTATAGGACGGTTTGATCAGCCCCAGCATTTT. Protein: CASSIGRFDQPQHF.

This chain joins TRBV15 and TRBJ2-6; D uncertain. This CDR3 contains 18 residues. Germline V gene data show CDR1 as LNHNV and CDR2 as YYDKDF (reference sequence). V shed 4 bases and J shed 0 bases, with 16 bases lying between them. The CDR3 loop is CATSTPEPLDSGANVLTF. In DNA form, the CDR3 reads TGTGCCACCAGCACCCCAGAACCTTTGGACTCTGGGGCCAACGTCCTGACTTTC. The entire variable domain, with the rest obtained from reference TRBV15 and TRBJ2-6, is as follows: DAMVIQNPRYQVTQFGKPVTLSCSQTLNHNVMYWYQQKSSQAPKLLFHYYDKDFNNEADTPDNFQSRRPNTSFCFLDIRSPGLGDTAMYLCATSTPEPLDSGANVLTFGAGSRLTVL.

This chain links TRBV6-1 with TRBJ1-5; perhaps TRBD1 as D (6 bases). Trimming removed 6 bases at V and 5 bases at J, with 17 bases between. Per the germline V gene, CDR1 is MNHNS and CDR2 is SASEGT. The CDR3 loop spans 15 amino acids. CDR3 bases: TGTGCCAGCAGAGATGCTGCCAGGGGCGATCAGCCCCAGCATTTT. Translation gives CASRDAARGDQPQHF.

V usage is TRBV28 and J usage is TRBJ2-7, with D possibly TRBD1 on 5 matching bases. The CDR3 runs to 13 residues. Germline V gene sequence: CDR1 MDHEN, CDR2 SYDVKM. Trimming pared 5 bases from V and 2 bases from J, leaving 10 bases between. As DNA, the CDR3 is TGTGCCAGCAGTGCGACAGCAGCCTACGAGCAGTACGTC. Residues: CASSATAAYEQYV.

This clone was counted only a few times. The CDR3 region has the DNA TGTGCCAGCTCGACAGGGGTTGATGGCTATGGCTACACCTTC. It yields the protein CASSTGVDGYGYTF. J is TRBJ1-2 and V is TRBV28; 8 bases map to TRBD1. The germline gives CDR1 MDHEN, CDR2 SYDVKM. This CDR3 spans 14 amino acids. V lost 8 bases to trimming and J lost 4 bases; unmatched junction nucleotides: 9.

The sample holds a few counts of this clone. The chain has TRBV2 and TRBJ1-2; a possible D gene is TRBD1 (5 bases). V was clipped by 2 bases and J by 8 bases, with 12 bases between them. CDR1 is SNHLY, CDR2 FYNNEI, per germline. The CDR3 loop spans 13 amino acids. CDR3 region: CASSEFQGGGYTF. In DNA form, the CDR3 reads TGTGCCAGCAGTGAATTCCAGGGCGGGGGCTACACCTTC.

The chain combines TRBV12-5 with TRBJ1-1; D unresolved. CDR3 length: 13 amino acids. Germline CDR1 and CDR2: LGHNT and FRNRAP. V lost 2 bases to trimming and J lost 1 base, with 5 bases between them. This chain's CDR3 is CASGLSPNTEAFF. The CDR3, as DNA: TGTGCTAGTGGTTTGAGCCCGAACACTGAAGCTTTCTTT.

V is TRBV4-1 and J is TRBJ1-1, with 8 bases identical to TRBD1. V dropped 3 bases and J dropped 4; count of bases not matched to a gene: 7. Germline V gene data show CDR1 as MGHRA and CDR2 as YSYEKL. The CDR3 has 15 residues. Here the CDR3 reads CASSQVQGASTEAFF. CDR3 nucleotide sequence: TGCGCCAGCAGCCAGGTCCAGGGGGCGAGCACTGAAGCTTTCTTT.

The chain uses TRBV7-9 and TRBJ2-3; 7 positions match TRBD2. Germline V CDR1 and CDR2: SEHNR, FQNEAQ (reference sequence). This CDR3 spans 16 amino acids. Trimming took 1 base from V and 2 from J; bases not matched to a gene: 6. The CDR3, as DNA: TGTGCCAGCAGCTTAGGAGCGGGGTTGGACACAGATACGCAGTATTTT. Protein product: CASSLGAGLDTDTQYF.

This clone has a handful of counts. This chain uses TRBV7-3 with TRBJ1-5; D not certain. The CDR3 is 13 residues long. The germline gives CDR1 SGHTA, CDR2 FQGTGA. The V and J ends lost 1 base and 6 bases respectively, with 7 bases between them. Here the CDR3 DNA reads TGTGCCAGCAGCTTAAAGGGAGGTCAGCCCCAGCATTTT. This encodes CASSLKGGQPQHF.

The J gene is TRBJ1-1, the V gene TRBV14, with no clear D. This CDR3 spans 12 amino acids. V lost 4 bases, J lost 3 bases, and 6 bases lay in between. Per the germline V gene, CDR1 is SGHDN and CDR2 is FVKESK. The CDR3 protein is CASSPSYTEAFF. CDR3 DNA: TGTGCCAGCAGCCCCAGCTACACTGAAGCTTTCTTT.

The CDR3 spells CASSRAVAGANVLTF. The CDR3 DNA follows: TGTGCCAGCTCACGGGCAGTAGCAGGGGCCAACGTCCTGACTTTC. V and J are TRBV18 and TRBJ2-6, with D uncertain. In germline, CDR1 is KGHSH, CDR2 LQKENI. This CDR3 spans 15 amino acids. V dropped 4 bases and J dropped 4 bases, with 11 bases sitting between them.

The CDR3 region has the DNA TGTGCCAGCAGCGCCAACCCCGACAGGCGTTTCTTAATGAACACTGAAGCTTTCTTT. Amino acids: CASSANPDRRFLMNTEAFF. The chain recombines TRBV9 with TRBJ1-1, with a possible D match to TRBD1 (6 bases). Trimming cost V 3 bases and J 0 bases, with 24 bases left between them. Germline values: CDR1 SGDLS, CDR2 YYNGEE. This CDR3 has 19 residues.

The V call is TRBV7-9, the J call TRBJ2-1; a weak D match, TRBD1 (8 bases). The germline V gene encodes CDR1 SEHNR and CDR2 FQNEAQ (reference sequence). The CDR3 covers 16 residues. The V and J ends lost 4 bases and 1 base respectively, with 14 bases between them. The CDR3 DNA reads TGTGCCAGCAGCTCTACAGGGGGGGAGTCCTACAATGAGCAGTTCTTC. Translation gives CASSSTGGESYNEQFF.

V and J are TRBV28 and TRBJ1-5; D call uncertain. CDR1 and CDR2 (germline): MDHEN, SYDVKM. The V gene lost 7 bases and the J gene lost 7 bases, with 11 bases spanning the gap. The CDR3 runs 12 residues. The CDR3 DNA reads TGTGCCAGCAACTTCGACATCCAGCCCCAGCATTTT. This sequence encodes CASNFDIQPQHF.

This chain links TRBV27 with TRBJ1-1, with 7 bases identical to TRBD1. The CDR3 covers 12 residues. CDR1 is MNHEY, CDR2 SMNVEV, per germline (reference sequence). V lost 5 bases to trimming and J lost 5 bases; unmatched junction nucleotides: 2. The CDR3: CASSQTGTEAFF. CDR3 bases: TGTGCCAGCAGTCAGACAGGGACTGAAGCTTTCTTT.